The TCR beta chain described here comes from a study of blood T cell repertoires in COVID-19. The overall study: Collection of acute and convalescent COVID-19 samples took place in the United States, Italy and Spain. PBMCs, B-cell-depleted T cells, or T cells were the source of the cDNA or gDNA that made up the material.

Original analysis: From reference gene primer amplification, estimates of nucleated cell counts were derived. This table comes from immunoSEQ multiplex PCR, and its TCRdb copy is limited to in-frame clones, with some not included. That table supplies the V and J calls and clone size; D and trimming were determined from the DNA. The table records about 360,000 clones, about 88% of them present only once. V lost 4 bases and J lost 5; bases outside the gene matches: 5. In germline, CDR1 is MNHEY, CDR2 SVGAGI. The CDR3 has 13 amino acids. The sequence derives from a human donor in a cohort sampled during active COVID-19. Sequences were obtained from peripheral blood. The chain couples TRBV6-5 to TRBJ2-7, with 7 bases matching TRBD1. CDR3 DNA sequence: TGTGCCAGCAGTTCCCCGGACAGGAACGAGCAGTACTTC. Translation: CASSSPDRNEQYF.